This is a list of T cell receptor beta chains from one sample in a study of T cell responses to AZD1222 COVID-19 vaccine. TCRdb keeps only in-frame clones here, not all; method: immunoSEQ multiplex PCR. This sample has about 120,000 clones, with roughly nine tenths found just once. The source was peripheral blood, collected on day 0 of AZD1222 vaccination. The receptors originated from an adult in good health. Both conserved end residues are part of each CDR3. D genes are given only for firm matches. Expanded clones are given a class, and other clones once, few, many or no size at all.

TRBJ2-1	-	16	TRBV6-6	TRBD2	TGTGCCAGCAAGATCAGCGGGAGGACGACCTACAATGAGCAGTTCTTC	CASKISGRTTYNEQFF
TRBJ2-2	-	17	TRBV19	-	TGTGCCAGTAGTATAGTTCCGGGACACGCGAACACCGGGGAGCTGTTTTTT	CASSIVPGHANTGELFF
TRBJ2-7	-	13	TRBV10-2	-	TGCGCCAGCAGTGACCCACAGTCCTACGAGCAGTACTTC	CASSDPQSYEQYF
TRBJ2-3	-	12	TRBV5-1	-	TGCGCCAGCAGCTCCGGCGGGGATACGCAGTATTTT	CASSSGGDTQYF
TRBJ2-4	-	16	TRBV6-1	-	TGTGCCAGCAGTGGAGGCTTTCCAGGAACTGGGAACATTCAGTACTTC	CASSGGFPGTGNIQYF
TRBJ2-7	once	14	TRBV19	-	TGTGCCAGTAGTGGGCTGGGGAGCTCCTACGAGCAGTACTTC	CASSGLGSSYEQYF
TRBJ2-1	-	15	TRBV19	TRBD2	TGTGCCAGTAGTTCCGGGACTAGGGGCTACAATGAGCAGTTCTTC	CASSSGTRGYNEQFF
TRBJ1-5	-	13	TRBV5-1	TRBD1	TGCGCCAGCAGCCAGGGGGGCGGTCAGCCCCAGCATTTT	CASSQGGGQPQHF
TRBJ2-5	-	15	TRBV9	-	TGTGCCAGCAGCGTAGATTGGACTTCGCAAGAGACCCAGTACTTC	CASSVDWTSQETQYF
TRBJ2-7	-	16	TRBV12-5	TRBD1	TGTGCTAGTGGTTCACCCCTCGGGACAGGGCGCCTCGAGCAGTACTTC	CASGSPLGTGRLEQYF
TRBJ1-5	-	14	TRBV6-5	TRBD1	TGTGCCAGCAGTTTCGGACAGGATAGTCAGCCCCAGCATTTT	CASSFGQDSQPQHF
TRBJ2-3	-	13	TRBV6-5	-	TGTGCCAGCAGTTACAGGGCGCCAGATACGCAGTATTTT	CASSYRAPDTQYF
TRBJ1-5	-	14	TRBV18	TRBD1	TGTGCCAGCTCACTGGACAGGGGTAATCAGCCCCAGCATTTT	CASSLDRGNQPQHF
TRBJ2-5	-	15	TRBV5-1	TRBD1	TGCGCCAGCAGCACGGACAGGGGGCGTGTGGAGACCCAGTACTTC	CASSTDRGRVETQYF
TRBJ2-3	-	16	TRBV3-1/TRBV3-2	-	TGTGCCAGCAGCCAAGGGGCCAGCGGGAGCACAGATACGCAGTATTTT	CASSQGASGSTDTQYF
TRBJ2-7	-	14	TRBV27	TRBD2	TGTGCCAGCAGTTTTTCGGGACTAGCGAATTCGCAGTACTTC	CASSFSGLANSQYF
TRBJ1-2	-	13	TRBV7-9	-	TGTGCCAGCAGCTTATCAGGGGTGCATGGCTACACCTTC	CASSLSGVHGYTF
TRBJ1-5	-	13	TRBV19	-	TGTGCCAGTAGTGCGGGAATGCGTCAGCCCCAGCATTTT	CASSAGMRQPQHF